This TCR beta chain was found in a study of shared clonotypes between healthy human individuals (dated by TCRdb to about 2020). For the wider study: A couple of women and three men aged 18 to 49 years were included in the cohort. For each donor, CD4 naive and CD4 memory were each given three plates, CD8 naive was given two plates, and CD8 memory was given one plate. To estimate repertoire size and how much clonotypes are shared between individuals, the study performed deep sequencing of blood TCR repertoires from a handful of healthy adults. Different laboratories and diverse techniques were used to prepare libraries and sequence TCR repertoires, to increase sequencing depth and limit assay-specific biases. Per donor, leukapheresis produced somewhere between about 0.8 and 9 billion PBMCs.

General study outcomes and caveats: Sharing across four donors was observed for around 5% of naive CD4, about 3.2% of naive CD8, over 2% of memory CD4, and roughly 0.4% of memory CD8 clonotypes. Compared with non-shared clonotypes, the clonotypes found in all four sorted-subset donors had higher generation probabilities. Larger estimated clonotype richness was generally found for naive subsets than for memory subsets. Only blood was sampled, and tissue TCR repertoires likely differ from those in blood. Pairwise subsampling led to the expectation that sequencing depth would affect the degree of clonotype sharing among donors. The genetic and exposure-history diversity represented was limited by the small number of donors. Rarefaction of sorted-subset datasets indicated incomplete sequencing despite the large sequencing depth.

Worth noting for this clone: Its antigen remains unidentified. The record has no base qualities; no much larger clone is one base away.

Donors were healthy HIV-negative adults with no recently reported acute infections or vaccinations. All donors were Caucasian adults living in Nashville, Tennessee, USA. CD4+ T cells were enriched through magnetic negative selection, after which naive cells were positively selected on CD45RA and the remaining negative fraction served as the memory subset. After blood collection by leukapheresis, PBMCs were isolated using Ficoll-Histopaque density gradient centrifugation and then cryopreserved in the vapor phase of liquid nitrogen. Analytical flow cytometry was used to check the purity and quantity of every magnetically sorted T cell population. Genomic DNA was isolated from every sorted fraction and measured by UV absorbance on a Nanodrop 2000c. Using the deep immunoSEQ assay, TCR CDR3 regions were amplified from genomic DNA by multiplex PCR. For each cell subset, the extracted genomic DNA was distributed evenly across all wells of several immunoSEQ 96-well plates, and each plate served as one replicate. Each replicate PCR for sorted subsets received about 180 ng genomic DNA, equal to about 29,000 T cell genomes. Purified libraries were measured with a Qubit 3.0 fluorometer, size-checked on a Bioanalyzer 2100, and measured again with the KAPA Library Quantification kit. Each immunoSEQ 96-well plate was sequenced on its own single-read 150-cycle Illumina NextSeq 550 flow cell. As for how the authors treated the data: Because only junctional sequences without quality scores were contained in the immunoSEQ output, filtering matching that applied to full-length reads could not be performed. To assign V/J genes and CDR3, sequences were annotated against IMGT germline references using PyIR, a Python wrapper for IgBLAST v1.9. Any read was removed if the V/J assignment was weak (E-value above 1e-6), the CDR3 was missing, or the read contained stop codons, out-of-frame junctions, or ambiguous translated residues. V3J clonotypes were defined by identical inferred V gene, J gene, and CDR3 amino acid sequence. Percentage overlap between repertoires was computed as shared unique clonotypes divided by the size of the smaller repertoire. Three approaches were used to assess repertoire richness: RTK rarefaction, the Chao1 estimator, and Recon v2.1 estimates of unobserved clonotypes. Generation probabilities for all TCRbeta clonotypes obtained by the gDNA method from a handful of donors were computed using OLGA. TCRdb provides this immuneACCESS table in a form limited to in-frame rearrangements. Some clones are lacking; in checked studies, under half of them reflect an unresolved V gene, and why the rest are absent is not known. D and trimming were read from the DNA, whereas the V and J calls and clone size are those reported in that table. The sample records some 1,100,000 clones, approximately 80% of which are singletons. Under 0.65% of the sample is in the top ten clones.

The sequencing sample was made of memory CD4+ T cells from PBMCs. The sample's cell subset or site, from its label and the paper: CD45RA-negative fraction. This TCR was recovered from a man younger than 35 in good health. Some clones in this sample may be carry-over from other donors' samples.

For the CDR3, the sequence is CASSSHPGEYEQYF. DNA sequence: TGTGCCAGTAGTTCTCACCCAGGGGAGTACGAGCAGTACTTC. The receptor chain draws on TRBV19 and TRBJ2-7; TRBD1 could be the D gene, as 6 bases match. There are 14 amino acids in the CDR3, from cysteine to phenylalanine inclusive. Only the CDR3 portion is preserved as DNA: 42 bases, with reading frame beginning at the first base. According to the germline V gene (reference sequence), CDR1 reads LNHDA and CDR2 reads SQIVND. Between the V and J ends, shortened by 5 bases and 4 bases respectively, the junction contains 15 bases. With the rest looked up from the reference TRBV19 and TRBJ2-7 genes rather than sequenced, the full variable domain is DGGITQSPKYLFRKEGQNVTLSCEQNLNHDAMYWYRQDPGQGLRLIYYSQIVNDFQKGDIAEGYSVSREKKESFPLTVTSAQKNPTAFYLCASSSHPGEYEQYFGPGTRLTVT.